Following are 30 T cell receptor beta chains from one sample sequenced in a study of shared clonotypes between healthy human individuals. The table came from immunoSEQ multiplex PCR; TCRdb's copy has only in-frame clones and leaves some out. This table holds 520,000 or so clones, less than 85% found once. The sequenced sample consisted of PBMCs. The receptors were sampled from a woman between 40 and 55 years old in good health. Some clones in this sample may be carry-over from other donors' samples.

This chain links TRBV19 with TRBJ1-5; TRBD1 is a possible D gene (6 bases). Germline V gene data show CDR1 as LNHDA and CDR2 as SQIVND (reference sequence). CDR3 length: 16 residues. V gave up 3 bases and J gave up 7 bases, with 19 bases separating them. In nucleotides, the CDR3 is TGTGCCAGTAGTATGATTCCGTCAGGGGTGGGGCAGCCCCAGCATTTT. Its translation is CASSMIPSGVGQPQHF.

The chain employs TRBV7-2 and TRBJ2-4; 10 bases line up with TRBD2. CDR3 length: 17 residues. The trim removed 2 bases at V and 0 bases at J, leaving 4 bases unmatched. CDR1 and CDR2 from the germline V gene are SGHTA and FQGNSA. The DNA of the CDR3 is TGTGCCAGCAGCTTAAGAACTAGCGGGGTAGCCAAAAACATTCAGTACTTC. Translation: CASSLRTSGVAKNIQYF.

The CDR3 nucleotides read TGTGCCAGCAGCTTACAAGGGACGGAGGTGGCTTTCTTT. It codes for CASSLQGTEVAFF. This chain links TRBV7-9 with TRBJ1-1; the D gene is possibly TRBD1 (5 bases). With 2 bases removed from V and 11 bases from J, the gap between germline ends came to 15 bases. The germline V gene encodes CDR1 SEHNR and CDR2 FQNEAQ (reference sequence). CDR3 length: 13 amino acids.

The DNA for the CDR3 is TGTGCCAGCAAGAGGGTAGAGGAAAAACTGTTTTTT. This codes for CASKRVEEKLFF. The V and J genes are TRBV6-1 and TRBJ1-4; no definite D call. CDR1 is MNHNS, CDR2 SASEGT, per germline. CDR3 size: 12 residues. Trimming removed 7 bases from V and 8 bases from J, with 11 bases in between.

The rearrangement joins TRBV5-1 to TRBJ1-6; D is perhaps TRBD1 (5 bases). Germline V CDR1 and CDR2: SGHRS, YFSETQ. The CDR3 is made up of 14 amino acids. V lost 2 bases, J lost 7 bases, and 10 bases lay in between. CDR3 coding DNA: TGCGCCAGCAGCTTTGGGACGGTGAATTCACCCCTCCACTTT. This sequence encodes CASSFGTVNSPLHF.

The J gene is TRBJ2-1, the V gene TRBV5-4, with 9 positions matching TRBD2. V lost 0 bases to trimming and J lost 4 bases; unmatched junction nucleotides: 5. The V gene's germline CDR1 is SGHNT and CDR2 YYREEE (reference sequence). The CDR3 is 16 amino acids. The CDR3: CASSLAGAGGYNEQFF. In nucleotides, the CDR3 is TGTGCCAGCAGCTTGGCCGGCGCGGGAGGGTACAATGAGCAGTTCTTC.

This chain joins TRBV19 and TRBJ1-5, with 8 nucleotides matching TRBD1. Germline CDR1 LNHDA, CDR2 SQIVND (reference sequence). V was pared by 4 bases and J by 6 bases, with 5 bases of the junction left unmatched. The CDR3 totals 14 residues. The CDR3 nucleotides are TGTGCCAGTAGTACCGACAGGGGAGGTCAGCCCCAGCATTTT. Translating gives CASSTDRGGQPQHF.

This CDR3 is CASSLSSTGSYEQYF. As DNA, the CDR3 is TGTGCCAGCAGTTTATCTTCGACAGGGTCCTACGAGCAGTACTTC. The chain uses TRBV27 and TRBJ2-7, with 7 bases identical to TRBD1. This CDR3 spans 15 amino acids. Germline loops: CDR1 MNHEY, CDR2 SMNVEV (reference sequence). V shed 0 bases and J 1 base; nucleotides not matched to a gene: 3.

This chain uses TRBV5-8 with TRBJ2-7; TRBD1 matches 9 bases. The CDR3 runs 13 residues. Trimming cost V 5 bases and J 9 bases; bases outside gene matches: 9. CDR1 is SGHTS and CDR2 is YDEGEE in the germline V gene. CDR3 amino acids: CASRGTGTSWQYF. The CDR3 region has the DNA TGTGCCAGCAGGGGGACAGGGACATCATGGCAGTACTTC.

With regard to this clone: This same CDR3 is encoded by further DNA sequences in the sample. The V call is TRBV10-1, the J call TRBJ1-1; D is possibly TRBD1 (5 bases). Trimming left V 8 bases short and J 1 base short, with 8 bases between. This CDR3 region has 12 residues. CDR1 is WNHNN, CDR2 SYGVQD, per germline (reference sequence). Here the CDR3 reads CASSDRNTEAFF. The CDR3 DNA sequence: TGCGCCAGCTCCGACAGGAACACTGAAGCTTTCTTT.

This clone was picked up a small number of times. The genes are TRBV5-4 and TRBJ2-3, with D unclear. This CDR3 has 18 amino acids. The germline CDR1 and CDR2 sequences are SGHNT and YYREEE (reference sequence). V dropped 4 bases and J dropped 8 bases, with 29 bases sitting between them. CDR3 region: CASSMNELGTGGVGTQYF. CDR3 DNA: TGTGCCAGCAGCATGAATGAGTTGGGCACGGGCGGCGTAGGTACGCAGTATTTT.

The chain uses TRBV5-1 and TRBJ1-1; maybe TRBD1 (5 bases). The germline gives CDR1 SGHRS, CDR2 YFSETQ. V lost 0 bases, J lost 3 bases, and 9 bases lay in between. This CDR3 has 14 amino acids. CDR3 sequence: CASSLVLGDTEAFF. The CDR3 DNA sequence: TGCGCCAGCAGCTTGGTTCTGGGGGACACTGAAGCTTTCTTT.

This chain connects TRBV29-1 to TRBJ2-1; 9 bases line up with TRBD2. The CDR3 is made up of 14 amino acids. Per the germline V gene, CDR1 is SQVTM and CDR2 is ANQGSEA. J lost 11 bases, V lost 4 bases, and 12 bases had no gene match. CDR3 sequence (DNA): TGCAGCGTTGTTTTTAGCGGGAGAGCTAACAAGCAGTTCTTC. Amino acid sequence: CSVVFSGRANKQFF.

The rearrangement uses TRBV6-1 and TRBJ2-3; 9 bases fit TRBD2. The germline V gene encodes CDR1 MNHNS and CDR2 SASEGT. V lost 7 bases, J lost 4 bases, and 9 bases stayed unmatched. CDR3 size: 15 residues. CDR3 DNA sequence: TGTGCCAGCACCCTGCGGGGGGGGTTGGCAGATACGCAGTATTTT. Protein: CASTLRGGLADTQYF.

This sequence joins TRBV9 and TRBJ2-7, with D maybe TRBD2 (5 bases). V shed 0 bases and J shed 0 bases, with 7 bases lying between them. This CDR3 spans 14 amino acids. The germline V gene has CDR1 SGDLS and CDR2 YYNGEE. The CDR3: CASSVAEGSYEQYF. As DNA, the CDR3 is TGTGCCAGCAGCGTAGCTGAGGGCTCCTACGAGCAGTACTTC.

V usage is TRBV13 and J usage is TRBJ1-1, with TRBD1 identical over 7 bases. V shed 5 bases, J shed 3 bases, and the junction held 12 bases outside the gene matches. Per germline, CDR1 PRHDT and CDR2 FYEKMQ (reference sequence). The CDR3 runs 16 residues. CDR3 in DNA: TGTGCCAGCAGCCACACCTATGACAGGGATGACACTGAAGCTTTCTTT. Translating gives CASSHTYDRDDTEAFF.

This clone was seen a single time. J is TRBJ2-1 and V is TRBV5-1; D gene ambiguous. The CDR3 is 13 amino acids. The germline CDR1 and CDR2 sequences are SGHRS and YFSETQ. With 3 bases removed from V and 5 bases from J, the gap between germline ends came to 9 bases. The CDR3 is CASSSDENNEQFF. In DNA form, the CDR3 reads TGCGCCAGCAGCTCCGACGAGAACAATGAGCAGTTCTTC.

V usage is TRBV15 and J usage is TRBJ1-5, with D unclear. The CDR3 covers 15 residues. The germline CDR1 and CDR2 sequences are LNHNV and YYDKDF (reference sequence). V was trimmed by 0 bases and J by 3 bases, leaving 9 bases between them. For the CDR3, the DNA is TGTGCCACCAGCAGAGATAGGAGGGTCAATCAGCCCCAGCATTTT. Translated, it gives CATSRDRRVNQPQHF. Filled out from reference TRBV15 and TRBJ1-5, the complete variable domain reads DAMVIQNPRYQVTQFGKPVTLSCSQTLNHNVMYWYQQKSSQAPKLLFHYYDKDFNNEADTPDNFQSRRPNTSFCFLDIRSPGLGDTAMYLCATSRDRRVNQPQHFGDGTRLSIL.

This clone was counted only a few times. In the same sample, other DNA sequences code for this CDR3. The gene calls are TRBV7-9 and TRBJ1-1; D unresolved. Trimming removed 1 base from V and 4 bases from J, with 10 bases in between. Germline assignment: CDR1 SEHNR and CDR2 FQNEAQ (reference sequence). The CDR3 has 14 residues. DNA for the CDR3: TGTGCCAGCAGCTTAGGAGGGTTGGGCACTGAAGCTTTCTTT. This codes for CASSLGGLGTEAFF. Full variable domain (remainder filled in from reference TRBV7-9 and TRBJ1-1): DTGVSQNPRHKITKRGQNVTFRCDPISEHNRLYWYRQTLGQGPEFLTYFQNEAQLEKSRLLSDRFSAERPKGSFSTLEIQRTEQGDSAMYLCASSLGGLGTEAFFGQGTRLTVV.

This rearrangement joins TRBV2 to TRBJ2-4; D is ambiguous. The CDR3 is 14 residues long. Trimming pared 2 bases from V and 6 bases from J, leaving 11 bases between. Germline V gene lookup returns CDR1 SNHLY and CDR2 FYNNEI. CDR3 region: CASSENRPPNIQYF. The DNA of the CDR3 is TGTGCCAGCAGTGAAAATAGGCCCCCAAACATTCAGTACTTC.

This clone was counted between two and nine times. In DNA form, the CDR3 reads TGCGCCAGCAGTGAGTCGAATACAGCTGAAGCTTTCTTT. Amino acids: CASSESNTAEAFF. The V call is TRBV10-1, the J call TRBJ1-1; D gene uncertain. Germline CDR1 reads WNHNN; CDR2 reads SYGVQD (reference sequence). The CDR3 has 13 amino acids. The ends were cut back, 0 bases at V and 6 bases at J, with 8 bases in the middle.

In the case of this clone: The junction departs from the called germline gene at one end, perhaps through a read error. The CDR3: CASNLEDPWPMNTEAFF. Written as DNA, the CDR3 is TGTGCTAGCAACCTAGAGGACCCCTGGCCAATGAACACTGAAGCTTTCTTT. The chain carries TRBV7-7 and TRBJ1-1; D gene unclear. The CDR3 is made up of 17 amino acids. Germline assignment: CDR1 SSHAT and CDR2 FNYEAQ (reference sequence).

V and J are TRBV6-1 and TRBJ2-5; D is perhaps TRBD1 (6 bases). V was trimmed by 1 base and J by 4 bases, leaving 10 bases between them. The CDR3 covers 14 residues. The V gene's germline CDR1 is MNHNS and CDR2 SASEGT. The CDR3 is CASSEGGQIETQYF. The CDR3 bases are TGTGCCAGCAGTGAAGGAGGACAGATAGAGACCCAGTACTTC.

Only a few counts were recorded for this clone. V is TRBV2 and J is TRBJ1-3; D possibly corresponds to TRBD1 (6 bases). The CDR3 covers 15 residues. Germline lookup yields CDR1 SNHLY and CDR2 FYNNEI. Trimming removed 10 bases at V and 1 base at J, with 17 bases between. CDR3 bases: TGTGCCATCCAGCGGGGGGCGGTATCTGGAAACACCATATATTTT. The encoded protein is CAIQRGAVSGNTIYF.

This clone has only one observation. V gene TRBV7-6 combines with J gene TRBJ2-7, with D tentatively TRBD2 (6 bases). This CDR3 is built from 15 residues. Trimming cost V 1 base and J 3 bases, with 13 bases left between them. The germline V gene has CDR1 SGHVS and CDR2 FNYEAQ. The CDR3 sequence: CASSLGAGTDYEQYF. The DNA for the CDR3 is TGTGCCAGCAGCTTAGGGGCCGGGACTGACTACGAGCAGTACTTC.

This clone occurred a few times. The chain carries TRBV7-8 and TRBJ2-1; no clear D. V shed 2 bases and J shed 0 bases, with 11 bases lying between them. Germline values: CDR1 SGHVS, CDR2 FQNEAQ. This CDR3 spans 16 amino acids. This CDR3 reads CASSLRSSLSYNEQFF. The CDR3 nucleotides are TGTGCCAGCAGCTTAAGGTCTTCCCTCTCCTACAATGAGCAGTTCTTC. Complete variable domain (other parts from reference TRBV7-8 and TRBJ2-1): GAGVSQSPRYKVAKRGQDVALRCDPISGHVSLFWYQQALGQGPEFLTYFQNEAQLDKSGLPSDRFFAERPEGSVSTLKIQRTQQEDSAVYLCASSLRSSLSYNEQFFGPGTRLTVL.

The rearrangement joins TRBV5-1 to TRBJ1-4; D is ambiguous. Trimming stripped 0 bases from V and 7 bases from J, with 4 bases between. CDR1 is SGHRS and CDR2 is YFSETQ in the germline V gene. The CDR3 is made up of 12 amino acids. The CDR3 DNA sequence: TGCGCCAGCAGCTTGGTAGGTGAAAAACTGTTTTTT. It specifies CASSLVGEKLFF.

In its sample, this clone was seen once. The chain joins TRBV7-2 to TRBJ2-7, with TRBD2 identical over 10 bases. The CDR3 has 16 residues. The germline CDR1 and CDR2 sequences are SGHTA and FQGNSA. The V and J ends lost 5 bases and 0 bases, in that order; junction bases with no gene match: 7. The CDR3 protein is CASSPGLAAHSYEQYF. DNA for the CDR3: TGTGCCAGCAGCCCAGGACTAGCGGCCCACTCCTACGAGCAGTACTTC.

This CDR3 is CASSEASGVGELFF. The CDR3 DNA reads TGTGCCAGCAGTGAAGCGAGTGGGGTCGGGGAGCTGTTTTTT. J is TRBJ2-2 and V is TRBV6-1, with unresolved D. This CDR3 is 14 amino acids long. Germline CDR1 MNHNS, CDR2 SASEGT. Trimming took 0 bases from V and 7 from J, leaving 9 bases between them.

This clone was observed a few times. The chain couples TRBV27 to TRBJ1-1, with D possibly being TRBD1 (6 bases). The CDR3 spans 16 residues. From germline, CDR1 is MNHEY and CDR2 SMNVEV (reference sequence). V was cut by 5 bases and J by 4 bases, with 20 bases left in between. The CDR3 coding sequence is TGTGCCAGCAGTCCCGCCCAGGGGCGGCTAGTCACTGAAGCTTTCTTT. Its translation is CASSPAQGRLVTEAFF.